The TCR beta chain under discussion was sequenced for a study of cytomegalovirus exposure and HLA in healthy donors. Study-level findings and limits: In presence/absence analyses, roughly uniform sequencing depth across donors was assumed. Common viral pathogens seemed to be connected with several of the most significant clusters, according to a later analysis. An Asian-associated ancestry cluster reportedly showed fewer N-insertions than the approximately 700-donor mean in a later analysis.

CDR1 SGHTS and CDR2 YDEGEE come from the germline V gene. The CDR3 covers 17 residues. V lost 4 bases to trimming and J lost 0 bases, with 17 bases between them. PCR employed 60 Vbeta and 13 Jbeta primers. Authors' data handling: Later reanalysis found around 80 million unique TCR beta chains, 10 million to 12 million of them shared. Libraries were prepared by immunoSEQ multiplex PCR; TCRdb keeps only in-frame clonotypes and omits some of them. V, J and clone size derive from that table, while D and trimming were established from the DNA sequence. Here the sample spans some 200,000 clones, about four fifths being singletons. Worth noting for this clone: Its antigen is currently unknown.

Material for sequencing was PBMCs. The rearrangement uses TRBV5-8 and TRBJ1-3, with TRBD1 as a possible D gene (5 bases). This clonotype originated in a girl aged 10 to 17 in good health and CMV-seropositive. The CDR3 bases are TGTGCCAGCAGCCCTTGGGGCAGCTCTCTCTCTGGAAACACCATATATTTT. It yields the protein CASSPWGSSLSGNTIYF.